This T cell receptor (beta chain) is from a study of T cell repertoires in cytomegalovirus infection (dated by TCRdb to 2018 to 2020). Study-level background: Alongside well-studied HLA-B-restricted epitopes, the peptide stimulations were aimed at recently identified HLA-C-restricted CMV epitopes, whose presentation resists viral immunomodulation. The HLA type of each donor mattered for the analysis, because public TCR beta signatures pointed to carriage of CMV infection along with the matching HLA type.

This clonotype was counted many times. Its binding antigen is unknown. No clone much larger than this one lies a single base away; base qualities are absent. Sample treatment or condition, as interpreted from the label and publication: in vitro stimulation with specific CMV peptide epitopes to enrich CMV-specific T cells. The research as a whole found: The ex vivo response was dominated by HLA-C-restricted CMV-specific TCR beta clonotypes, and the single most frequent clonotype in two of eight donors was supplied by these HLA-C-restricted clonotypes. Cumulative frequency of public TCR beta family members discriminated carriers of CMV infection plus the relevant HLA type in this cohort and an independent 352-donor cohort.

Sequenced using an Illumina HiSeq 1500. Using fastp at Q25 and MiXCR, TCRdb reprocessed the public reads and kept productive beta chains. Every entry covers one CDR3 protein and lists the most common genes and DNA from its rows. This sample is represented by under 450,000 distinct CDR3 sequences; about 35% of them were singletons. The top ten hold approximately 13% of the sample. Counted from cysteine to phenylalanine, this CDR3 has 13 amino acids. Just the 39-base CDR3 DNA is kept, in frame starting at base 1. Via the germline V gene, CDR1 is SGHTA and CDR2 FQGNSA. V is reduced by 5 bases and J by 5 bases, leaving a spacing of 12 bases between them.

Sequenced here: cultured PBMCs, sampled from culture after CMV antigen stimulation. The chain couples TRBV7-2 to TRBJ2-5; the D element might be TRBD1 or TRBD2, as each aligns at 5 bases. The receptor was derived from a human donor in good health (CMV status not recorded). Some clones in this sample may be carry-over from other donors' samples. CDR3 loop: CASSPGTAETQYF. The nucleotide sequence reads as follows: TGTGCCAGCAGCCCCGGGACCGCGGAGACCCAGTACTTC.